This entry is about one T cell receptor beta chain. The record originates from a study of Ad26.COV2.S vaccination and SARS-CoV-2 variants. Study context: Intramuscular Ad26.COV2.S doses were given once or twice, 56 days apart.

Sequencing was performed with immunoSEQ multiplex PCR; in TCRdb, only in-frame clones are kept and a portion is missing. The data hold 400,000 to 500,000 clones, with roughly 89% observed a single time. Deletions cut 0 bases from V and 11 bases from J, with 7 bases between. This CDR3 has 11 residues. Treatment of the sample: roughly 18 received Ad26.COV2.S at low or high dose, single or two shots; several received placebo; per-sample allocation not given. Samples analyzed were those drawn on day 63 after the first vaccine or placebo injection. Cohort 1b enrolled adults aged 18-55 years in Boston. The V call is TRBV12-3 or TRBV12-4, the J call TRBJ1-1; D ambiguous. The receptor was derived from a person aged 18-65 years who received the Ad26.COV2.S COVID-19 vaccine or a placebo. This sample comprised peripheral blood, obtained in a trial of Ad26.COV2.S vaccine versus placebo. The CDR3 nucleotides are TGTGCCAGCAGTTTAGCCTTTCGGGCTTTCTTT. Protein sequence: CASSLAFRAFF.